This T cell receptor beta chain was recorded in a study of blood T cell repertoires in COVID-19. Study information: The samples span acute and convalescent COVID-19 from the United States, Italy and Spain. PBMCs, B-cell-depleted T cells, or T cells were the source of the cDNA or gDNA that made up the material.

The V gene lost 3 bases and the J gene lost 15 bases, with 13 bases spanning the gap. The germline CDR1 and CDR2 sequences are SGDLS and YYNGEE. The CDR3 length is 12 residues. Individuals drawn from approximately 26 US areas were roughly 18 to 95 years old. How the authors handled the data: From reference gene primer amplification, estimates of nucleated cell counts were derived. Sequencing used immunoSEQ multiplex PCR; TCRdb keeps in-frame clones, though not all of them. V and J calls and clone size are as listed in that table; D and trimming were resolved from the DNA. In the table there are 380,000 or so clones, 88% of which are singletons.

The gene calls are TRBV9 and TRBJ1-6; D remains ambiguous. The TCR originated in a woman aged 25 to 39 with acute COVID-19. The sample consisted of PBMCs or T cells enriched from blood (not recorded which). CDR3 protein: CASSGAKSLLHF. The CDR3 DNA sequence: TGTGCCAGCAGCGGCGCCAAGTCGCTCCTCCACTTT. The full variable domain, rest sourced from reference TRBV9 and TRBJ1-6, is DSGVTQTPKHLITATGQRVTLRCSPRSGDLSVYWYQQSLDQGLQFLIQYYNGEERAKGNILERFSAQQFPDLHSELNLSSLELGDSALYFCASSGAKSLLHFGNGTRLTVT.